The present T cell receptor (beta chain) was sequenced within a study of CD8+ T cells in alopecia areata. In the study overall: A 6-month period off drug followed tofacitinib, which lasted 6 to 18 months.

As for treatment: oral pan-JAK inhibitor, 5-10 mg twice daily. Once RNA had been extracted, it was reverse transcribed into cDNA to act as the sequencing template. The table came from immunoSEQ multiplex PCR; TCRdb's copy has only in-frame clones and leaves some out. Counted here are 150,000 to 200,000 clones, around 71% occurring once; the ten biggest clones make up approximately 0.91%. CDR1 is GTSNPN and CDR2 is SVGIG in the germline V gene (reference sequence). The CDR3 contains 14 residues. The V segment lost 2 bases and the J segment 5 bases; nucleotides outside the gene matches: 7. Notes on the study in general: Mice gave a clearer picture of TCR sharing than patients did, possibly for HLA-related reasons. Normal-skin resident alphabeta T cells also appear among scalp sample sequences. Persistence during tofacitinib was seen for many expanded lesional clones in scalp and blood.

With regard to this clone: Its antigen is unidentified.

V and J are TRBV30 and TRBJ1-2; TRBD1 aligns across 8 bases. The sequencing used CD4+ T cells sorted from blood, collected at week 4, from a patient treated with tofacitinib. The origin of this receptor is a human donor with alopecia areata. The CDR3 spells CAWSPPQGAYGYTF. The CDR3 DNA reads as TGTGCCTGGAGTCCCCCCCAGGGGGCTTATGGCTACACCTTC.